This T cell receptor beta chain was sequenced in a study of shared clonotypes between healthy human individuals. About this clone itself: As yet, its antigen is unknown. The sample holds other DNA sequences that translate to the same CDR3.

Study results and caveats: Owing to a small donor count, the genetic and exposure-history diversity represented was limited. Naive subsets tended to show greater estimated richness than memory subsets.

An even split of each subset's genomic DNA across several immunoSEQ plates was performed. For sorted subsets, approximately 180 ng DNA per replicate equaled 30,000 or so T cell genomes. Assay used: immunoSEQ multiplex PCR; TCRdb lists only in-frame clones, some missing. The sample has about 2.3 million clones, approximately 93% seen once. The clonotype originates from a man between 18 and 29 years old in good health. Some clones in this sample may be carry-over from other donors' samples. Sample: naive CD4+ T cells from PBMCs. The subset was: CD45RA+ positively selected.

In DNA form, the CDR3 reads TGTGCCAGCAGTTCCCAGGGGCCAGGGGCCAACGTCCTGACTTTC. Protein sequence: CASSSQGPGANVLTF. The chain links TRBV7-3 to TRBJ2-6, with a weak D call TRBD1 (6 bases). CDR3 length: 15 amino acids. The germline gives CDR1 SGHTA, CDR2 FQGTGA. The germline V and J ends were trimmed by 6 bases and 4 bases, with 13 bases remaining between them.